This is a list of T cell receptor beta chains from one sample in a study of T-cell reconstitution after alpha-beta-depleted transplantation in children. TCRdb itself ran the PCR reads through MiXCR, one entry per CDR3 protein. The sample lists 45,000 to 55,000 distinct CDR3 sequences; more than 5% were seen once. Sample: PBMCs, mostly from graft donor cells, taken 60 days after TCRalphabeta/CD19-depleted stem cell transplant. Every receptor here comes from a female patient aged 2 to 10 who had a stem cell transplant for aplastic anemia, so the T cells may come from the graft donor. Both conserved end residues are part of each CDR3. Each record gives: V gene, J gene, clone size, D gene, CDR3 DNA, CDR3 protein. A D gene is named only where the DNA matches it firmly. A clone size is listed for some rows: how often the clone was seen (once, few, many), or a class if it is expanded.

TRBV30,TRBJ1-4,NA,NA,TGTGCCTGGAATCCGGTAGGGAGTAATGAAAAACTGTTTTTT,CAWNPVGSNEKLFF
TRBV10-1,TRBJ1-5,many,TRBD1,TGCGCCAGCAGTATAAATACGGAGGGACAGCGCAATCAGCCCCAGCATTTT,CASSINTEGQRNQPQHF
TRBV20-1,TRBJ1-5,NA,NA,TGCAGTGCTAGAGCCGGCGGTCTGGCCCCCAATCAGCCCCAGCATTTT,CSARAGGLAPNQPQHF
TRBV4-1,TRBJ1-1,many,NA,TGCGCCAGCAGCCAAGAGAAACAGGTGGGGGCTGAAGCTTTCTTT,CASSQEKQVGAEAFF
TRBV3-1,TRBJ2-7,many,NA,TGTGCCAGCAGCCAAGGGGGACTGGCCTACGAGCAGTACTTC,CASSQGGLAYEQYF
TRBV2,TRBJ2-5,many,NA,TGTGCCAGCAGCCGGGACACAAAAGAGACCCAGTACTTC,CASSRDTKETQYF
TRBV20-1,TRBJ1-2,NA,TRBD1,TGCAGTGCTAGAGATTCGGAAACCGGGACAGGTATTGACTATGGCTACACCTTC,CSARDSETGTGIDYGYTF
TRBV20-1,TRBJ2-7,many,TRBD2,TGCAGTGCGAGCCTAGCGGGGGCCATATACGGGCAGTACTTC,CSASLAGAIYGQYF
TRBV6-5,TRBJ1-5,NA,NA,TGTGCCAGCAGTCGCCTTGGGAGCGGGAGGGAGGCCCAGCATTTT,CASSRLGSGREAQHF
TRBV28,TRBJ2-7,many,TRBD2,TGTGCCAGCAGTACAACGGCTAGCGGGAGTTCATACGAGCAGTACTTC,CASSTTASGSSYEQYF
TRBV4-1,TRBJ2-1,many,TRBD2,TGCGCCAGCAGCCAAGAGGCGGGAGCGAATTACAATGAGCAGTTCTTC,CASSQEAGANYNEQFF
TRBV19,TRBJ2-3,few,TRBD1,TGTGCCAGTAGTATCTCCACAGGGGCCCAGAAGCAGTATTTT,CASSISTGAQKQYF
TRBV20-1,TRBJ2-7,NA,NA,TGCAGTGCTGAGGGGGAGGCCCTTGCGAAGCAGTACTTC,CSAEGEALAKQYF
TRBV19,TRBJ2-1,few,NA,TGTGCCAGTAGCGGGAGTTGGTACAATGAGCAGTTCTTC,CASSGSWYNEQFF
TRBV10-1,TRBJ2-5,few,TRBD1,TGCGCCAGCTCCCGGGACAGGGGAGAACAGGAGACCCAGTACTTC,CASSRDRGEQETQYF
TRBV11-1,TRBJ2-1,NA,TRBD2,TGTGCCAGCAGCTACGCCCGACTAGCGGGATACAATGAGCAGTTCTTC,CASSYARLAGYNEQFF
TRBV5-1,TRBJ2-3,many,NA,TGCGCCACTTCTTCTATAGCTAGCGGCACAGATACGCAGTATTTT,CATSSIASGTDTQYF
TRBV7-6,TRBJ2-7,many,NA,TGTGCCAGCAGCTTAAGGTCGGGACGCCTCTACGAGCAGTACTTC,CASSLRSGRLYEQYF
TRBV2,TRBJ2-3,NA,NA,TGTGCCAGCAGTCCCGGGATTAGGGAAGATACGCAGTATTTT,CASSPGIREDTQYF
TRBV5-1,TRBJ2-1,many,NA,TGCGCCAGCAGCCCCGCTAGCAGACGGAATGAGCAGTTCTTC,CASSPASRRNEQFF
TRBV28,TRBJ1-1,many,NA,TGTGCCAGCAGTTTGAGGGAACTGAACACTGAAGCTTTCTTT,CASSLRELNTEAFF
TRBV5-1,TRBJ2-5,NA,TRBD2,TGCGCCAGCAGCTCCGGTCTGGGGGAGCGGGAAAGAGAGACCCAGTACTTC,CASSSGLGERERETQYF
TRBV18,TRBJ1-1,many,NA,TGTGCCAGCTCACCGCGCGCCGGAGAAGCTTTCTTT,CASSPRAGEAFF
TRBV5-5,TRBJ2-7,medium-sized,TRBD1,TGTGCCAGCAGCTTCCGGGACAGGAAACCCGAGCAGTACTTC,CASSFRDRKPEQYF
TRBV20-1,TRBJ1-3,many,NA,TGCAGTGCGAGAGGACAGCAGTACCCATTCGGCTCTGGAAACACCATATATTTT,CSARGQQYPFGSGNTIYF
TRBV28,TRBJ1-5,many,TRBD1,TGTGCCAGCAGTCAGGGGGCCGGCAATCAGCCCCAGCATTTT,CASSQGAGNQPQHF
TRBV19,TRBJ2-3,NA,NA,TGTGCCAGTAGTCCCTCCACTAGGTCTAGCACAGATACGCAGTATTTT,CASSPSTRSSTDTQYF
TRBV15,TRBJ2-1,many,TRBD2,TGTGCCACCCAGGGGCTAGCGGGCTACAATGAGCAGTTCTTC,CATQGLAGYNEQFF
TRBV5-1,TRBJ1-1,many,TRBD1,TGCGCCAGCGGGACAGGGAACACTGAAGCTTTCTTT,CASGTGNTEAFF
TRBV28,TRBJ2-5,few,TRBD2,TGTGCCACCATCCCGGGGGGGTTACGAGAGACCCAGTACTTC,CATIPGGLRETQYF
TRBV6-1,TRBJ1-5,many,TRBD1,TGTGCCAGCAGTGCTGGGACAGGGGGTGGCAATCAGCCCCAGCATTTT,CASSAGTGGGNQPQHF
TRBV7-9,TRBJ2-1,many,TRBD2,TGTGCCAGCAGCCCACTAGCGGGAGTATGGTCCTACAATGAGCAGTTCTTC,CASSPLAGVWSYNEQFF
TRBV4-1,TRBJ2-7,many,TRBD2,TGCGCCAGCAGCCAAGCCGCCCTAGCGGGAGTCGAGCAGTACTTC,CASSQAALAGVEQYF
TRBV10-3,TRBJ2-3,many,NA,TGTGCCATCAGTGAGTCTCAGGGGGGAACAGATACGCAGTATTTT,CAISESQGGTDTQYF
TRBV20-1,TRBJ1-1,many,NA,TGCAGTGCTATTCGAGGGGCTGTCGCTGAAGCTTTCTTT,CSAIRGAVAEAFF
TRBV20-1,TRBJ2-4,many,TRBD1,TGCAGTGCCTCGGGACAGGAGAAAAAGGAAAACATTCAGTACTTC,CSASGQEKKENIQYF
TRBV19,TRBJ2-1,NA,TRBD1,TGTGCCAGCGGCCCCGGGACAGCCAACAATGAGCAGTTCTTC,CASGPGTANNEQFF
TRBV20-1,TRBJ2-4,many,NA,TGCAGTGCTAGAGCCCGGGGGGCAGGGAACAACATTCAGTACTTC,CSARARGAGNNIQYF
TRBV28,TRBJ2-3,NA,TRBD2,TGTGCCAGCGGTATGCTAGCGGGAGACACGCAGTATTTT,CASGMLAGDTQYF
TRBV5-1,TRBJ2-2,many,NA,TGCGCCAGCAGCTTGGCCCCGAACACCGGGGAGCTGTTTTTT,CASSLAPNTGELFF
TRBV15,TRBJ2-3,many,TRBD2,TGTGCCACCAGCCGGAGCGGGACTAGCGTCAACCGGGCCACAGATACGCAGTATTTT,CATSRSGTSVNRATDTQYF
TRBV18,TRBJ2-5,many,TRBD1,TGTGCCAGCTCCCCGGGACAGCAAGAGACCCAGTACTTC,CASSPGQQETQYF
TRBV5-1,TRBJ1-3,many,NA,TGCGCCAGCAGCTTGACAGGGCCAAACACCATATATTTT,CASSLTGPNTIYF
TRBV12-3/TRBV12-4,TRBJ2-2,medium-sized,NA,TGTGCCAGCAGTTTAGACTCATTCACCGGGGAGCTGTTTTTT,CASSLDSFTGELFF
TRBV10-1,TRBJ1-6,many,NA,TGCGCCAGCAGTCGGGACGGCGATTCACCCCTCCACTTT,CASSRDGDSPLHF
TRBV11-2,TRBJ1-2,many,NA,TGTGCCAGCAGCTTAACAGGGAGGGGTGGCTACACCTTC,CASSLTGRGGYTF
TRBV29-1,TRBJ2-7,many,TRBD1,TGCAGCGTTGACGGGACAGGGGTGAACGAGCAGTACTTC,CSVDGTGVNEQYF
TRBV20-1,TRBJ2-3,many,NA,TGCAGTGCTAGCGGTGTGCTTCAGAACACAGATACGCAGTATTTT,CSASGVLQNTDTQYF
TRBV12-3/TRBV12-4,TRBJ2-1,many,NA,TGTGCCAGCAGGGGGGGGGGCCCCTACAATGAGCAGTTCTTC,CASRGGGPYNEQFF
TRBV7-9,TRBJ2-1,many,NA,TGTGCCAGCAGCCCGATGAATGAGCAGTTCTTC,CASSPMNEQFF